This section outlines one TCR beta chain sequence together with its context. This sample stems from a study of blood T cell repertoires in COVID-19. Authors' data handling: Reference gene primer amplification in the assay estimated nucleated cell counts. Assay used: immunoSEQ multiplex PCR; TCRdb lists only in-frame clones, some missing. V, J and clone size reflect that table, while D and trimming were determined from the DNA. The repertoire has some 150,000 clones, about four fifths of them found once; the top ten carry approximately 30%. V gave up 5 bases and J gave up 6 bases, with 22 bases separating them. CDR3 size: 16 residues. Germline V gene data show CDR1 as LNHDA and CDR2 as SQIVND (reference sequence).

The V and J genes are TRBV19 and TRBJ1-2; possibly TRBD1 for D (5 bases). This TCR derives from a woman aged 60 to 75 with acute or convalescent COVID-19. The sequencing sample was made of peripheral blood. CDR3 region: CASSPEGPLRRDGYTF. The CDR3 coding sequence is TGTGCCAGTAGTCCGGAGGGACCGCTCCGGAGGGATGGCTACACCTTC.